This T cell receptor (beta chain) is drawn from a study of blood T cell repertoires in COVID-19. Using immunoSEQ multiplex PCR, the repertoire was profiled, and TCRdb retains in-frame clones only, with some absent. The data show approximately 180,000 clones, approximately 85% seen once. V was pared by 7 bases and J by 4 bases, with 8 bases of the junction left unmatched. This CDR3 region has 16 residues. Germline loops: CDR1 MNHEY, CDR2 SMNVEV (reference sequence). Sequencing was carried out using peripheral blood. V is TRBV27 and J is TRBJ2-1, with 12 nucleotides matching TRBD2. The TCR was taken from a human donor with active or convalescent COVID-19. The donor label of this sample is uncertain. The CDR3 DNA sequence: TGTGCCAGCAATACAGCCGGGACTAGCGGGTACAATGAGCAGTTCTTC. It specifies CASNTAGTSGYNEQFF.